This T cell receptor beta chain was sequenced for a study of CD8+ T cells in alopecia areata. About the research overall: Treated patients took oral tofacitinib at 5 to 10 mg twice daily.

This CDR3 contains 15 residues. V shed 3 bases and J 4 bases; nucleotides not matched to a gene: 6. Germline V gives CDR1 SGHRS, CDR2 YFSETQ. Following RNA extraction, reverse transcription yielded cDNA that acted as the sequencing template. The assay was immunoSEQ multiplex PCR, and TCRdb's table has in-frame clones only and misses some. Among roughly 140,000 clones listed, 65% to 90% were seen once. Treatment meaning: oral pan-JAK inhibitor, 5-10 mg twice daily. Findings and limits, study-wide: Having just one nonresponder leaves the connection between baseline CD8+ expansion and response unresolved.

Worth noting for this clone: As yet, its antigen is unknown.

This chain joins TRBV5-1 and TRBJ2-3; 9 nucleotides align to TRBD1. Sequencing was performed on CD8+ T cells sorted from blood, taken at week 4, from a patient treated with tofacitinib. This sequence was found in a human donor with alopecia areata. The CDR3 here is CASSWGQGEADTQYF. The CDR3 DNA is TGCGCCAGCAGCTGGGGACAGGGAGAGGCAGATACGCAGTATTTT.